The 24 T cell receptor beta chains reported below all come from one sample, sequenced in a study of cytomegalovirus exposure and HLA in healthy donors. PCR involved 60 Vbeta and 13 Jbeta primers. Data came from immunoSEQ multiplex PCR; TCRdb stores just in-frame clones and leaves some out. The table has approximately 220,000 clones, roughly 80% seen once. The material sequenced was PBMCs. All receptors derive from a girl between 2 and 10 years old in good health and CMV-seronegative.

The V and J genes are TRBV2 and TRBJ2-3; 13 positions match TRBD2. J was trimmed by 3 bases and V by 4 bases; bases with no gene match: 4. This CDR3 spans 16 amino acids. Germline V gene sequence: CDR1 SNHLY, CDR2 FYNNEI. The CDR3 DNA follows: TGTGCCAGCAGTGGGGGACTAGCGGGGCGGACAGATACGCAGTATTTT. Translated: CASSGGLAGRTDTQYF.

The chain combines TRBV19 with TRBJ1-1, with TRBD1 matching 7 bases. CDR1 is LNHDA, CDR2 SQIVND, per germline (reference sequence). The CDR3 has 14 amino acids. V shed 6 bases, J shed 5 bases, and the junction held 9 bases outside the gene matches. The DNA of the CDR3 is TGTGCCAGTAGCCTCAGGGGGGCGCAGACTGAAGCTTTCTTT. This translates into CASSLRGAQTEAFF.

This sequence joins TRBV7-8 and TRBJ2-7; D is possibly TRBD2 (5 bases). Germline V gene data show CDR1 as SGHVS and CDR2 as FQNEAQ. The ends were cut back, 4 bases at V and 5 bases at J, with 12 bases in the middle. The CDR3 consists of 13 residues. The CDR3 region has the DNA TGTGCCAGCAGCTGGACTGGCGATAACGAGCAGTACTTC. Its protein is CASSWTGDNEQYF.

This clone was detected a few times. The chain links TRBV4-2 to TRBJ2-2; D may be TRBD2 (6 bases). Trimming removed 1 base from V and 6 bases from J, with 12 bases in between. Germline values: CDR1 LGHNA, CDR2 YNFKEQ. CDR3 length: 15 residues. The CDR3 protein is CASSQVDGRPGELFF. The CDR3 DNA follows: TGTGCCAGCAGCCAAGTTGACGGGAGACCCGGGGAGCTGTTTTTT.

This chain links TRBV5-4 with TRBJ2-1; weak D call: TRBD2 (5 bases). The CDR3 contains 15 residues. V was trimmed by 3 bases and J by 4 bases, leaving 14 bases between them. Germline V gene data show CDR1 as SGHNT and CDR2 as YYREEE (reference sequence). CDR3 sequence reads: CASSSTVGVYNEQFF. The CDR3 nucleotides read TGTGCCAGCAGCTCAACAGTCGGGGTGTACAATGAGCAGTTCTTC.

The CDR3 DNA reads as TGTGCCAGCAGTTTAGACAGCCCTGCATCCTATGGCTACACCTTC. It codes for CASSLDSPASYGYTF. This rearrangement joins TRBV6-5 to TRBJ1-2, with D possibly matching TRBD1 (5 bases). Germline CDR1 is MNHEY and CDR2 is SVGAGI. CDR3 length: 15 amino acids. V was pared by 4 bases and J by 4 bases, with 16 bases between.

The V and J genes are TRBV5-4 and TRBJ1-1; the D gene is possibly TRBD1 (5 bases). Trimming took 4 bases from V and 5 from J, leaving 18 bases between them. The CDR3 runs 15 residues. From germline, CDR1 is SGHNT and CDR2 YYREEE (reference sequence). The CDR3 protein is CASSPQTGGRTEAFF. The CDR3, as DNA: TGTGCCAGCAGCCCCCAGACGGGGGGGAGGACTGAAGCTTTCTTT.

The chain joins TRBV9 to TRBJ1-2; 7 positions match TRBD1. Germline assignment: CDR1 SGDLS and CDR2 YYNGEE. The CDR3 contains 15 residues. Trimming cost V 1 base and J 4 bases; bases outside gene matches: 7. The CDR3 coding sequence is TGTGCCAGCAGCGTAACAGGGGCGAGGACCTATGGCTACACCTTC. This translates into CASSVTGARTYGYTF.

In its sample, this clone was seen once. The rearrangement joins TRBV13 to TRBJ1-1, with D tentatively TRBD1 (6 bases). The germline CDR1 and CDR2 sequences are PRHDT and FYEKMQ (reference sequence). The V gene lost 2 bases and the J gene lost 6 bases, with 22 bases spanning the gap. The CDR3 is 17 amino acids. This CDR3 is CASSLRRLNRERPEAFF. Here the CDR3 DNA reads TGTGCCAGCAGCTTACGCCGTCTTAACAGGGAACGCCCTGAAGCTTTCTTT.

This chain uses TRBV6-1 with TRBJ1-2; possible D gene TRBD1, 6 bases. CDR1 and CDR2 (germline): MNHNS, SASEGT. V was clipped by 2 bases and J by 1 base, with 14 bases between them. CDR3 size: 16 residues. CDR3 region: CASSERTGSVNYGYTF. DNA for the CDR3: TGTGCCAGCAGTGAACGCACAGGGAGCGTTAACTATGGCTACACCTTC.

The chain links TRBV6-1 to TRBJ2-5; TRBD2 matches at 13 bases. TRBJ2-7 explains the end of the DNA better; the J call may be wrong. This CDR3 region has 15 residues. CDR1 is MNHNS and CDR2 is SASEGT in the germline V gene. The CDR3 protein is CASSDRGLAGYEQYF. Written as DNA, the CDR3 is TGTGCCAGCAGTGACAGGGGACTAGCGGGGTACGAGCAGTACTTC.

V and J are TRBV14 and TRBJ1-2; D is uncertain. Trimming removed 2 bases at V and 0 bases at J, with 4 bases between. CDR3 length: 13 amino acids. Germline V gene sequence: CDR1 SGHDN, CDR2 FVKESK. CDR3 DNA: TGTGCCAGCAGCCAATCGGCTAACTATGGCTACACCTTC. Its translation: CASSQSANYGYTF.

V is TRBV7-9 and J is TRBJ1-1; D gene uncertain. The CDR3 sequence is 15 residues long. Trimming removed 2 bases from V and 0 bases from J, with 10 bases in between. Germline V gene data show CDR1 as SEHNR and CDR2 as FQNEAQ (reference sequence). CDR3: CASSLRRNMNTEAFF. The CDR3 nucleotides read TGTGCCAGCAGCTTAAGGCGGAACATGAACACTGAAGCTTTCTTT.

This clone was seen a few times. The CDR3 region has the DNA TGTGCCAGCAGGGGGCGGGGACAGTACTATGGCTACACCTTC. This translates into CASRGRGQYYGYTF. V is TRBV2 and J is TRBJ1-2; the match to TRBD1 covers 7 bases. Looked up from germline, CDR1 is SNHLY and CDR2 is FYNNEI. Trimming took 6 bases from V and 3 from J; bases not matched to a gene: 7. The length of the CDR3 is 14 residues.

V gene TRBV25-1 combines with J gene TRBJ1-2, with D unresolved. The CDR3 runs to 11 residues. Germline V gives CDR1 MGHDK, CDR2 SYGVNS. Between the trimmed V and J ends, which lost 5 bases and 7 bases, there was a span of 8 bases. The CDR3 protein is CASSQALGYTF. CDR3 DNA sequence: TGTGCCAGCAGTCAGGCCCTTGGCTACACCTTC.

The rearrangement joins TRBV19 to TRBJ1-4, with D possibly TRBD1 on 5 matching bases. Per germline, CDR1 LNHDA and CDR2 SQIVND (reference sequence). This CDR3 has 14 amino acids. V was shortened by 6 bases and J by 7 bases, with 15 bases between the two germline ends. The CDR3 is CASRFQGLTEKLFF. The DNA of the CDR3 is TGTGCCAGTAGGTTCCAGGGTCTTACTGAAAAACTGTTTTTT.

This clone has a handful of counts. The chain joins TRBV9 to TRBJ1-1, with TRBD1 as a possible D gene (6 bases). The ends were cut back, 0 bases at V and 6 bases at J, with 12 bases in the middle. The V gene's germline CDR1 is SGDLS and CDR2 YYNGEE. The CDR3 spans 14 residues. The chain's CDR3 is CASSVVLGAPEAFF. DNA of the CDR3: TGTGCCAGCAGCGTAGTGTTGGGGGCTCCTGAAGCTTTCTTT. Full variable domain (remainder filled in from reference TRBV9 and TRBJ1-1): DSGVTQTPKHLITATGQRVTLRCSPRSGDLSVYWYQQSLDQGLQFLIQYYNGEERAKGNILERFSAQQFPDLHSELNLSSLELGDSALYFCASSVVLGAPEAFFGQGTRLTVV.

The genes are TRBV7-6 and TRBJ1-1; the D is unclear. Looked up from germline, CDR1 is SGHVS and CDR2 is FNYEAQ. V lost 1 base and J lost 8, with 11 bases in between. The length of the CDR3 is 13 residues. CDR3 residues: CASSLVLGREAFF. CDR3 nucleotide sequence: TGTGCCAGCAGCTTAGTTCTTGGGAGAGAAGCTTTCTTT.

V gene TRBV7-2 combines with J gene TRBJ2-7; possible D gene TRBD2, 5 bases. Germline V lookup: CDR1 SGHTA, CDR2 FQGNSA. Trimming removed 1 base from V and 7 bases from J, with 8 bases in between. The CDR3 consists of 12 residues. CDR3 amino acids: CASSLEAGEQYF. CDR3 DNA sequence: TGTGCCAGCAGCTTAGAGGCGGGTGAGCAGTACTTC.

The J gene is TRBJ2-7, the V gene TRBV2; possibly TRBD1 for D (6 bases). Germline V CDR1 and CDR2: SNHLY, FYNNEI. This CDR3 contains 17 residues. The V gene lost 2 bases and the J gene lost 3 bases, with 20 bases spanning the gap. CDR3 DNA: TGTGCCAGCAGTGAAATAGGACGGGACACCCCAGACTACGAGCAGTACTTC. Translating gives CASSEIGRDTPDYEQYF.

A word on this clone: Mismatch with germline at one junction end may stem from a read error. This chain uses TRBV5-4 with TRBJ1-4; 9 bases match TRBD1. Germline CDR1 is SGHNT and CDR2 is YYREEE (reference sequence). The length of the CDR3 is 16 residues. The DNA for the CDR3 is TGTGCCAGCAGTTTGGACAGGGGCGAGTATAGTGAAAAACTGTTTTTT. Amino acids: CASSLDRGEYSEKLFF. Full variable domain (outside the CDR3, taken from reference TRBV5-4 and TRBJ1-4): ETGVTQSPTHLIKTRGQQVTLRCSSQSGHNTVSWYQQALGQGPQFIFQYYREEENGRGNFPPRFSGLQFPNYSSELNVNALELDDSALYLCASSLDRGEYSEKLFFGSGTQLSVL.

V usage is TRBV9 and J usage is TRBJ1-3; D is undetermined. This CDR3 comprises 15 residues. Trimming took off 3 bases at V and 1 base at J, with 11 bases between the two ends. The germline V gene encodes CDR1 SGDLS and CDR2 YYNGEE. DNA of the CDR3: TGTGCCAGCAGCGGACTACTGGGATCTGGAAACACCATATATTTT. Translation gives CASSGLLGSGNTIYF.

The genes are TRBV7-8 and TRBJ2-3, with 9 bases aligning to TRBD2. This CDR3 spans 15 amino acids. Germline V gives CDR1 SGHVS, CDR2 FQNEAQ. Germline trimming cut 5 bases from V and 0 bases from J; bases unmatched to any gene: 3. In DNA, the CDR3 is TGTGCCAGCAGCCCGCTAGCGGGGAGCACAGATACGCAGTATTTT. Residues: CASSPLAGSTDTQYF.

The rearrangement uses TRBV19 and TRBJ1-1; weak D call: TRBD1 (6 bases). Germline V gene lookup returns CDR1 LNHDA and CDR2 SQIVND (reference sequence). The V and J ends lost 6 bases and 4 bases respectively, with 12 bases between them. CDR3 size: 13 residues. CDR3 loop: CASRGQGPTEAFF. The CDR3 DNA is TGTGCCAGTAGGGGTCAGGGGCCCACTGAAGCTTTCTTT.